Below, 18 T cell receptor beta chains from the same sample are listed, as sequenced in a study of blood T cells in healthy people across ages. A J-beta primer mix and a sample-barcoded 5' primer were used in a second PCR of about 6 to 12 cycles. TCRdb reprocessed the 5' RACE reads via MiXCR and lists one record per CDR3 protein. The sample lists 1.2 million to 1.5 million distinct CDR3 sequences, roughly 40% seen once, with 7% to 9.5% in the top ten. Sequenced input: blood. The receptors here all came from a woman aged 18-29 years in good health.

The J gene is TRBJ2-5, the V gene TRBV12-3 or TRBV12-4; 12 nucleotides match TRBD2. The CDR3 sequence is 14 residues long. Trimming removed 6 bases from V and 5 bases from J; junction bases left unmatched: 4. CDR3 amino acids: CASRASGGAETQYF. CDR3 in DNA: TGTGCCAGCAGGGCTAGCGGGGGGGCGGAGACCCAGTACTTC.

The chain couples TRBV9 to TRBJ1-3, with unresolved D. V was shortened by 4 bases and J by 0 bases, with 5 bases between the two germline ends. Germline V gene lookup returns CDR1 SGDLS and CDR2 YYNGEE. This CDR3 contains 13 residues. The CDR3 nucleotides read TGTGCCAGCAGCCAGAACTCTGGAAACACCATATATTTT. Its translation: CASSQNSGNTIYF.

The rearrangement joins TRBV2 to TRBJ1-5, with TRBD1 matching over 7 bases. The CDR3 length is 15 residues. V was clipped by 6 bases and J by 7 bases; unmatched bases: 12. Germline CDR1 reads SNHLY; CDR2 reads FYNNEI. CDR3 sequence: CASRDFEQGFQPQHF. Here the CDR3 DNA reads TGTGCCAGCAGGGATTTCGAACAGGGGTTCCAGCCCCAGCATTTT.

DNA of the CDR3: TGTGCCAGCAGTGAAGCACCCCTCTCACAGTTCTTC. As protein: CASSEAPLSQFF. This rearrangement joins TRBV6-1 to TRBJ2-1, with D hard to call. The CDR3 runs 12 residues. CDR1 MNHNS and CDR2 SASEGT come from the germline V gene. V gave up 0 bases and J gave up 13 bases, with 10 bases separating them.

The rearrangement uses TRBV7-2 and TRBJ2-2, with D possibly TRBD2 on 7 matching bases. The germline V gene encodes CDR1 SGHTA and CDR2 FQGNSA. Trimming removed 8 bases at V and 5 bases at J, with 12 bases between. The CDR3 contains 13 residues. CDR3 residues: CASRAGATGELFF. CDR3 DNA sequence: TGTGCCAGCCGGGCGGGGGCAACCGGGGAGCTGTTTTTT. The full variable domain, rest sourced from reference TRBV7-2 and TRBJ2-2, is GAGVSQSPSNKVTEKGKDVELRCDPISGHTALYWYRQSLGQGLEFLIYFQGNSAPDKSGLPSDRFSAERTGGSVSTLTIQRTQQEDSAVYLCASRAGATGELFFGEGSRLTVL.

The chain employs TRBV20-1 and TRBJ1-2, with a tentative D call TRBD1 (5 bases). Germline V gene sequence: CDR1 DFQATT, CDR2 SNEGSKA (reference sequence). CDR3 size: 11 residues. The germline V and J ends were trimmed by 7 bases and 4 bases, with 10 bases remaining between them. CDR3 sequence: CSVRDSYGYTF. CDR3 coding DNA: TGCAGTGTCCGAGACAGCTATGGCTACACCTTC.

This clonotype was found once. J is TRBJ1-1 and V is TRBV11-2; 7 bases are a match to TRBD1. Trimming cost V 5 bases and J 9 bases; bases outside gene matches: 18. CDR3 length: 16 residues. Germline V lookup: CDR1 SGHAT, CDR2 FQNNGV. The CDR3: CASSPFSGQNFGKAFF. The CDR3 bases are TGTGCCAGCAGCCCCTTCTCGGGACAGAATTTCGGTAAAGCTTTCTTT.

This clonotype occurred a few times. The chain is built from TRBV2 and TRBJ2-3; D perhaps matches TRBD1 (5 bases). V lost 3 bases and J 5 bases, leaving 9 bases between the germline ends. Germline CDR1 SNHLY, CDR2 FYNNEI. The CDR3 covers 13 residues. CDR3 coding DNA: TGTGCCAGCAGTGACGACAGACTAGATACGCAGTATTTT. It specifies CASSDDRLDTQYF.

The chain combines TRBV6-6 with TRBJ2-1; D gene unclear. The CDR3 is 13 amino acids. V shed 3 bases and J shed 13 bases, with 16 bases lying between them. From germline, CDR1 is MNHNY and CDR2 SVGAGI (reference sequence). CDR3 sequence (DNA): TGTGCCAGCAGTTATGCGAGCTCGGAGACCCAGTTCTTC. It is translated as CASSYASSETQFF.

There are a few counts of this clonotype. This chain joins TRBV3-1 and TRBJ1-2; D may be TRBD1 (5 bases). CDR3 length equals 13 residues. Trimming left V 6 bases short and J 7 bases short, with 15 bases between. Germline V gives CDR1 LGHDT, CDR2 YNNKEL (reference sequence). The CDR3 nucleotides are TGTGCCAGCAGATTCGGGGGGTTCGGTGGCTACACCTTC. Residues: CASRFGGFGGYTF.

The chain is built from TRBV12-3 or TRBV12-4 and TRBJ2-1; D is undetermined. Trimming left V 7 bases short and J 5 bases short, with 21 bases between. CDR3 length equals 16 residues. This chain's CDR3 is CASNSILVFLNNEQFF. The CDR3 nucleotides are TGTGCCAGCAACTCGATCCTGGTTTTTCTCAACAATGAGCAGTTCTTC.

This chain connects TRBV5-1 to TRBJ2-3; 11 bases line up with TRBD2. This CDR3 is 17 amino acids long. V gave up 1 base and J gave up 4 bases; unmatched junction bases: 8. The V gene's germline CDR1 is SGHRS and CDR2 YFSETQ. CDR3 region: CASSLLSGGASADTQYF. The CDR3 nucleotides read TGCGCCAGCAGCTTGCTTAGCGGGGGGGCTTCTGCAGATACGCAGTATTTT.

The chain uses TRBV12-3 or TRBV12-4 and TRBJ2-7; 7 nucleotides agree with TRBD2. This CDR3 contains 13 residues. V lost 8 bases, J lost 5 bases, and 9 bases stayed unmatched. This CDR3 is CASARRERDEQYF. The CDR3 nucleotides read TGTGCCAGCGCTAGGCGGGAGCGCGACGAGCAGTACTTC.

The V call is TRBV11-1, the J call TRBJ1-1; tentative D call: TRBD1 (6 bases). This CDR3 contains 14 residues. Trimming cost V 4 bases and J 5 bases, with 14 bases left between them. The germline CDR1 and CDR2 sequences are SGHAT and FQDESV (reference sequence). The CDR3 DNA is TGTGCCAGCAGCTCTGCGGGGGGCGCGACTGAAGCTTTCTTT. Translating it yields CASSSAGGATEAFF.

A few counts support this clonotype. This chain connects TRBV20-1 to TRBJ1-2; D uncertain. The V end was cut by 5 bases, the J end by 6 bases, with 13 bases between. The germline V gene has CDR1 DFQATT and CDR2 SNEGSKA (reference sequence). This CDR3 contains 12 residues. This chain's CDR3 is CSAHTSENGYTF. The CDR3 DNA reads TGCAGTGCTCATACCTCAGAGAATGGCTACACCTTC.

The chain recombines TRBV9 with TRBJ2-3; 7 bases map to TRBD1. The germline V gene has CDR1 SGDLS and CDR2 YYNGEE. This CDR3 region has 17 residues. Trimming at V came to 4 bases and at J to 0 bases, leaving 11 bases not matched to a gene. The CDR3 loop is CASSSNQRGPSTDTQYF. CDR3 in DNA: TGTGCCAGCAGCTCTAACCAAAGGGGGCCTAGCACAGATACGCAGTATTTT.

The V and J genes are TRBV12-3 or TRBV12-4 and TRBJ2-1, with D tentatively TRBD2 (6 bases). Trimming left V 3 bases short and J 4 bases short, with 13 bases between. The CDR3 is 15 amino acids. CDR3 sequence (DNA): TGTGCCAGCAGTTTCAGGACTATTGGGTACAATGAGCAGTTCTTC. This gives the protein CASSFRTIGYNEQFF.

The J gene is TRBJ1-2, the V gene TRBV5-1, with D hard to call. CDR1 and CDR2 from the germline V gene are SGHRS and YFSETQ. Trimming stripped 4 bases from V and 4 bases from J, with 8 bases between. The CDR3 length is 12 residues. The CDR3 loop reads CASSAVAYGYTF. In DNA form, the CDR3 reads TGCGCCAGCAGCGCGGTGGCCTATGGCTACACCTTC.